The subject of this entry is one T cell receptor beta chain. After removal of 2 bases from V and 5 bases from J, the junction contained 11 bases not matched to a gene. Germline CDR1 reads MNHEY; CDR2 reads SVGAGI. The CDR3 covers 16 residues. These data come from a study of blood T cells in healthy people across ages. Sample-barcoded 5' priming and a J-beta primer mix drove a second PCR of 7 to 11 cycles. From the 5' RACE reads, TCRdb called clonotypes with MiXCR, one entry per CDR3 protein. This repertoire shows some 1.8 million distinct CDR3 sequences, about 39% found once; its top ten account for around 23%.

The chain combines TRBV6-5 with TRBJ2-5, with TRBD1 matching over 7 bases. The sample taken for sequencing was blood. The clonotype comes from a human donor in good health. The CDR3 spells CASSYTPNDREETQYF. The CDR3 DNA reads as TGTGCCAGCAGTTACACACCAAATGACAGGGAGGAGACCCAGTACTTC.